The text below deals with one T cell receptor (beta chain). This CDR3 is 16 amino acids long. Germline CDR1 MNHEY, CDR2 SVGAGI. V lost 4 bases to trimming and J lost 10 bases; unmatched junction nucleotides: 9. These data are taken from a study of T cells after yellow fever vaccination. TCRdb called the 5' RACE reads again in MiXCR, with one record for every CDR3 protein. This table holds fewer than 450,000 distinct CDR3 sequences, about 8.3% found once. The genes are TRBV6-5 and TRBJ2-1, with 14 positions matching TRBD2. The TCR originated in a man between 18 and 29 years old who received the YFV17D yellow fever vaccine. The sequencing used PBMCs, collected roughly seven weeks after the first yellow fever vaccination. The CDR3 region is CASSSGLAGAHAEQFF. CDR3 in DNA: TGTGCCAGCAGTTCGGGACTAGCGGGGGCCCACGCCGAGCAGTTCTTC.